This T cell receptor beta chain came from a study of low-dose radiotherapy and immunotherapy resistance in tumors. Study background: Cohort 2 patients were irradiated with 1 Gy every two weeks, reaching 13 Gy over 26 weeks. A daily 300 mg dose of oral aspirin was taken by patients for four cycles from cycle 1 day 1.

The sample holds many counts of this clonotype. This sample's time point: before trial treatment. Administered to the donors were nivolumab, ipilimumab, aspirin, low-dose cyclophosphamide and low-dose radiotherapy. TRAV- and TRBV-specific primers primed first-strand cDNA, covering alpha and beta chains. Amplification, which lasted roughly 20 PCR cycles, used a constant-region primer and V-primer adapter to amplify TCRs. A single record per CDR3 protein comes from TCRdb applying MiXCR to the reads. The sample yields 65,000 to 100,000 distinct CDR3 sequences, roughly a sixth seen once. J gave up 0 bases and V 2 bases, and 8 bases lay outside the gene matches. CDR1 is SQVTM and CDR2 is ANQGSEA in the germline V gene. This CDR3 comprises 17 residues.

Sequenced material: PBMCs, taken before treatment. The TCR comes from a male donor with prostate cancer. The chain carries TRBV29-1 and TRBJ1-5; 9 bases match TRBD1. CDR3 amino acids: CSVESRTGVPSNQPQHF. DNA of the CDR3: TGCAGCGTTGAATCTCGGACAGGGGTCCCTAGCAATCAGCCCCAGCATTTT.